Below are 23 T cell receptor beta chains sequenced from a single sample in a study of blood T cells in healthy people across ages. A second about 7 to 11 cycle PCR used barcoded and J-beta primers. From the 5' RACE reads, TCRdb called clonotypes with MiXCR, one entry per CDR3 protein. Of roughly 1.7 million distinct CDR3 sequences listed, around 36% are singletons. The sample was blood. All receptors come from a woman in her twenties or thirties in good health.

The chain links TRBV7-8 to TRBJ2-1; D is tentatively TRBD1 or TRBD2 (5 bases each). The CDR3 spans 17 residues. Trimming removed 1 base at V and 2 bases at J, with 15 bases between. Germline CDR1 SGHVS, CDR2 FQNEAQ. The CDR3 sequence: CASSLEPGPRAYNEQFF. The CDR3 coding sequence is TGTGCCAGCAGCTTAGAGCCGGGACCCCGCGCCTACAATGAGCAGTTCTTC.

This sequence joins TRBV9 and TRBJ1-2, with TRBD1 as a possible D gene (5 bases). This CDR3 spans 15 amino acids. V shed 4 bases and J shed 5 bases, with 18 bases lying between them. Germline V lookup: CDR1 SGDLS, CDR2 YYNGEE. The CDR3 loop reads CASSPQADSPYGYTF. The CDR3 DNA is TGTGCCAGCAGCCCCCAGGCCGACAGTCCTTATGGCTACACCTTC.

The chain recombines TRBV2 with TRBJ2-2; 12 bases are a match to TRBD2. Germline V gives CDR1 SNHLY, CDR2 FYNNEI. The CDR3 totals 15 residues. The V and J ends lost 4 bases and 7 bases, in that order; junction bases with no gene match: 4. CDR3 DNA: TGTGCCAGCAGTGGGACTAGCGGGATAGGCGGGGAGCTGTTTTTT. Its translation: CASSGTSGIGGELFF.

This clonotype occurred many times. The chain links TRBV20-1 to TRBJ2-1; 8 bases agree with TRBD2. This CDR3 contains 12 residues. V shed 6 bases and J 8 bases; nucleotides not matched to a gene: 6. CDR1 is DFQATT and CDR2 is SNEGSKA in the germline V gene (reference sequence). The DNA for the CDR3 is TGCAGTGCCCATAGCGGGAACGATGAGCAGTTCTTC. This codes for CSAHSGNDEQFF.

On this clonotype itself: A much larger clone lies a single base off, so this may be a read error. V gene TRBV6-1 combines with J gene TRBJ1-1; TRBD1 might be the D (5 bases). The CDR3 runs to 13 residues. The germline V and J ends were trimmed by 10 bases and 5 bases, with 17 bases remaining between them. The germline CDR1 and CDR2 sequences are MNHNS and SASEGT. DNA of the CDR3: TGTGCCACTAACTCGGGGAGGGGAACTGAAGCTTTCTTT. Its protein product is CATNSGRGTEAFF.

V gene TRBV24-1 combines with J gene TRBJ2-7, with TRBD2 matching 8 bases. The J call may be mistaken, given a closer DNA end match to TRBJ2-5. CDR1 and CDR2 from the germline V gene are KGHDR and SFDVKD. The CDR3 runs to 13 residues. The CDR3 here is CATSNGREETQYF. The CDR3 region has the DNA TGTGCCACCAGTAACGGGAGGGAAGAGACCCAGTACTTC.

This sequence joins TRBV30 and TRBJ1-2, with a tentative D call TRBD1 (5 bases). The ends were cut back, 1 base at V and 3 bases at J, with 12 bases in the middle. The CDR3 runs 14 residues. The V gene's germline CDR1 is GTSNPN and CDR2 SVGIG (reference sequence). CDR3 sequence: CAWSDDRLYYGYTF. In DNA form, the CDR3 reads TGTGCCTGGAGTGATGACAGATTATACTATGGCTACACCTTC.

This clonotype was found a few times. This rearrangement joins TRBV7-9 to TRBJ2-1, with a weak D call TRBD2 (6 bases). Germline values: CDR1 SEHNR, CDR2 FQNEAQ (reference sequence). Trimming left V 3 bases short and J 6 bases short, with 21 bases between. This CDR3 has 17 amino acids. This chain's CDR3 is CASSFSLAGKTGNEQFF. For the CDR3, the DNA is TGTGCCAGCAGCTTTTCCCTGGCGGGGAAAACTGGCAATGAGCAGTTCTTC. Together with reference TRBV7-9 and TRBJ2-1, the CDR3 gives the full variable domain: DTGVSQNPRHKITKRGQNVTFRCDPISEHNRLYWYRQTLGQGPEFLTYFQNEAQLEKSRLLSDRFSAERPKGSFSTLEIQRTEQGDSAMYLCASSFSLAGKTGNEQFFGPGTRLTVL.

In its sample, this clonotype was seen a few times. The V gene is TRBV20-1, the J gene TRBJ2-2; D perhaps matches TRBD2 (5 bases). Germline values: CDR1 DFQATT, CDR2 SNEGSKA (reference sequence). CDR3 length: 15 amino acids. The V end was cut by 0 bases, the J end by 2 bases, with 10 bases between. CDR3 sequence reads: CSARETGKNTGELFF. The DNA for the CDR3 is TGCAGTGCTAGAGAAACCGGGAAAAACACCGGGGAGCTGTTTTTT.

This CDR3 is CASSFGDDNYGYTF. CDR3 bases: TGCGCCAGCAGCTTCGGAGATGATAACTATGGCTACACCTTC. The chain carries TRBV5-1 and TRBJ1-2, with D uncertain. Germline V gene data show CDR1 as SGHRS and CDR2 as YFSETQ. The CDR3 spans 14 residues. V was trimmed by 2 bases and J by 1 base, leaving 9 bases between them.

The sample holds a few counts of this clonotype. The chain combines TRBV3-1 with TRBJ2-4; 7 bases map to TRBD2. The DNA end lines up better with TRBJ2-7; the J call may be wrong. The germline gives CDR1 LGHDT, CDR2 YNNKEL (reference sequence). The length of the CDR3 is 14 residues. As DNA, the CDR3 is TGTGCCAGCAGCCGGCTCGGCGGGGGCTACGAGCAGTACTTC. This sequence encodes CASSRLGGGYEQYF.

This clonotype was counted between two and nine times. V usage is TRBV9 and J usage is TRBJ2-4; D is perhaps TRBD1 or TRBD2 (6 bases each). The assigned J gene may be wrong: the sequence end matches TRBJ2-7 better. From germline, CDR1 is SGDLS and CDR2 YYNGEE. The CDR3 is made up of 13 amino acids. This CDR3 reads CASSVGGGSEQYF. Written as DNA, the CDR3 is TGTGCCAGCAGCGTTGGAGGGGGGAGCGAGCAGTACTTC.

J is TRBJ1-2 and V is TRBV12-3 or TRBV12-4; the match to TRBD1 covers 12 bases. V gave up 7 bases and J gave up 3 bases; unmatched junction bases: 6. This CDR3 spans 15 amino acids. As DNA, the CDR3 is TGTGCCAGCAACGAGGGACAGGGGGCCTACTATGGCTACACCTTC. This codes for CASNEGQGAYYGYTF.

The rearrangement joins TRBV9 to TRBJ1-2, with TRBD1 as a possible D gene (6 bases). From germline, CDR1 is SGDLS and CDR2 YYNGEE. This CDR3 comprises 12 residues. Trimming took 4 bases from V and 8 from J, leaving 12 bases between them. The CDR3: CASSPQGWGYTF. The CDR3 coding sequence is TGTGCCAGCAGCCCACAGGGTTGGGGCTACACCTTC.

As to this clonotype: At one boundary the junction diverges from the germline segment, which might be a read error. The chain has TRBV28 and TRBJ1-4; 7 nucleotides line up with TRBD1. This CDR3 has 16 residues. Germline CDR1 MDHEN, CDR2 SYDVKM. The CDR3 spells CANSFSGTVTNEKLFF. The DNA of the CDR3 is TGTGCCAACAGTTTCTCCGGGACAGTCACTAATGAAAAACTGTTTTTT.

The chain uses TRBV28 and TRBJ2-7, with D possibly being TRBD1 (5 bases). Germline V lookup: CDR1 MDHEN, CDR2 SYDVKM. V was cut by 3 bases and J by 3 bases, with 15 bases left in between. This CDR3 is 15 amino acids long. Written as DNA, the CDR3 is TGTGCCAGCAGTTTCCTTAGGCAGGGTGTCTACGAGCAGTACTTC. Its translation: CASSFLRQGVYEQYF.

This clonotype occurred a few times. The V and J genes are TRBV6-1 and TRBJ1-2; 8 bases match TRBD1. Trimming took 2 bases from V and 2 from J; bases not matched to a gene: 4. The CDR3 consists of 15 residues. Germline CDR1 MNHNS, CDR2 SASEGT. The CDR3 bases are TGTGCCAGCAGTGAAACGACAGGGGCCAACTATGGCTACACCTTC. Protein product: CASSETTGANYGYTF.

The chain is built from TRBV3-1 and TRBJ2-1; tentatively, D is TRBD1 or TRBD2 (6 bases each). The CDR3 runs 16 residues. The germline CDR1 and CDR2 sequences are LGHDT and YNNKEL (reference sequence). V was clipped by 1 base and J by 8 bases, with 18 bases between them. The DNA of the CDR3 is TGTGCCAGCAGCCAAGGGCCCGGGGTTAGGGGGGATGAGCAGTTCTTC. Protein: CASSQGPGVRGDEQFF.

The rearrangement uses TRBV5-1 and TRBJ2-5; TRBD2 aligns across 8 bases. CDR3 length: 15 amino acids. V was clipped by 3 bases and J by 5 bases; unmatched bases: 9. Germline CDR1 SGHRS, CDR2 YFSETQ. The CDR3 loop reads CASSSLLAEEETQYF. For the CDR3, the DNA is TGCGCCAGCAGCTCATTACTAGCGGAGGAGGAGACCCAGTACTTC.

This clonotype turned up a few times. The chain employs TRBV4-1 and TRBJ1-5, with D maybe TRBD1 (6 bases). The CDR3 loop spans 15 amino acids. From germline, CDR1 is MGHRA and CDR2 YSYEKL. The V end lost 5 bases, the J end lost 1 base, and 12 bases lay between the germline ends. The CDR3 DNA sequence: TGCGCCAGCAGCGCTCGGCAGGGGAGCAATCAGCCCCAGCATTTT. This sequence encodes CASSARQGSNQPQHF.

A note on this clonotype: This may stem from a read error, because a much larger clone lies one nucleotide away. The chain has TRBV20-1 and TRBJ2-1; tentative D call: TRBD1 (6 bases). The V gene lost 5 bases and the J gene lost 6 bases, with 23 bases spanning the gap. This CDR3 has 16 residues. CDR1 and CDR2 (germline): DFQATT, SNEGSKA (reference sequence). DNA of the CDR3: TGCAGTGCTGTGGAGACCCGGACAGAGTGGCGCAATGAGCAGTTCTTC. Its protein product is CSAVETRTEWRNEQFF.

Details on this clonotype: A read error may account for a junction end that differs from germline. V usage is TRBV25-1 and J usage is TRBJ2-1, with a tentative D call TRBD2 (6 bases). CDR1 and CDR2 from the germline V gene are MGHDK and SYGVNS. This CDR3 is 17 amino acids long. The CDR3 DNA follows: TGTGCCAGCAGTGAATGGGAGGACATTACGATCTACAGTGAGCAGTTCTTC. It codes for CASSEWEDITIYSEQFF.

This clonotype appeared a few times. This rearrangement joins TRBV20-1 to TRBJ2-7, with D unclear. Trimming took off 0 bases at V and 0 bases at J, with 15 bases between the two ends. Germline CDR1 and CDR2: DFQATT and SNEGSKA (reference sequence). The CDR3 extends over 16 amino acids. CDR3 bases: TGCAGTGCTAGAGATCTATCGCGATTTAACTCCTACGAGCAGTACTTC. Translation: CSARDLSRFNSYEQYF.